This note documents a single T cell receptor beta chain sequence. These data come from a study of blood T cell repertoires in COVID-19. Background on the study: COVID-19 samples, acute and convalescent, were from the United States, Italy and Spain. Sources were T cells, B-cell-depleted T cells, or PBMCs; the material itself was cDNA or gDNA.

Original processing methods: Reference gene primer amplification in the assay estimated nucleated cell counts. Repertoires were generated with immunoSEQ multiplex PCR, while TCRdb's copy carries only in-frame clones and drops some. Clonal size and the V and J genes are those of that table, whereas D and trimming came from the DNA. This sample yields about 150,000 clones, of which 75% to 90% are seen a single time; 44% belongs to the top ten. CDR1 and CDR2 (germline): SQVTM, ANQGSEA. V lost 5 bases, J lost 7 bases, and 20 bases lay in between. The CDR3 is made up of 14 amino acids. The specimen was peripheral blood. The sequence derives from a human donor in a cohort sampled during active COVID-19. The J gene is TRBJ1-1, the V gene TRBV29-1; D unresolved. The CDR3 sequence: CSVRSPPPPSEAFF. In DNA form, the CDR3 reads TGCAGCGTTCGGTCCCCCCCACCTCCAAGTGAAGCTTTCTTT.